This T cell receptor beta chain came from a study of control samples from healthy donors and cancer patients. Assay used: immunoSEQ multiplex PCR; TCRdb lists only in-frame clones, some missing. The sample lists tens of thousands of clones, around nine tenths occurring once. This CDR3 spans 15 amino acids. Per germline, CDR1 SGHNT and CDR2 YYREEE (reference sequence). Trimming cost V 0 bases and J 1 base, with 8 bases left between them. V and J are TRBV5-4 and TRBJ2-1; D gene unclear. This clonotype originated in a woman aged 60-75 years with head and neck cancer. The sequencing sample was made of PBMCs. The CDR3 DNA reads TGTGCCAGCAGCTTGGGTACGAGTTCCTACAATGAGCAGTTCTTC. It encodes CASSLGTSSYNEQFF.